These T cell receptor beta chains were read from a single sample in a study of blood T cell repertoires in COVID-19. This table comes from immunoSEQ multiplex PCR, and its TCRdb copy is limited to in-frame clones, with some not included. This table holds nearly 110,000 clones, around 90% found once. The sequenced sample consisted of peripheral blood. These TCRs come from a man aged 35 to 55 with active or convalescent COVID-19. The CDR3 runs from the conserved cysteine through the conserved F or W. The D gene is left open where the match is weak. Some rows mark clone size as missing; the rest say once, few, many or name a class of expanded clone.

cdr3_aa cdr3_nt clone_size j_call v_call d_call
CASSWTGVVSGYTF TGTGCCAGCAGTTGGACAGGGGTTGTAAGTGGCTACACCTTC - TRBJ1-2 TRBV27 TRBD1
CSVEASGRTNEQFF TGCAGCGTTGAAGCTAGCGGGAGGACGAATGAGCAGTTCTTC - TRBJ2-1 TRBV29-1 TRBD2
CASSHREGPQAMDIQYF TGTGCCAGCAGCCACAGGGAGGGACCTCAGGCGATGGACATTCAGTACTTC - TRBJ2-4 TRBV6-2/TRBV6-3 -
CASSLDGTGTGLAYNEQFF TGTGCCAGCAGCTTAGACGGGACAGGGACGGGACTAGCCTACAATGAGCAGTTCTTC - TRBJ2-1 TRBV11-3 -
CASFYSRGEGRDTEAFF TGTGCCAGCTTTTATTCCAGGGGAGAGGGGAGGGACACTGAAGCTTTCTTT - TRBJ1-1 TRBV28 -
CASSPTGLNQPQHF TGTGCCAGCAGCCCGACAGGTCTAAATCAGCCCCAGCATTTT - TRBJ1-5 TRBV9 -
CASSETHEQYF TGCGCCAGCAGTGAGACTCACGAGCAGTACTTC - TRBJ2-7 TRBV10-1 -
CASTGSRSGNTIYF TGTGCCAGCACCGGGAGCCGCTCTGGAAACACCATATATTTT - TRBJ1-3 TRBV6-5 -
CASNPDRGNTEAFF TGTGCCAGTAATCCTGACAGGGGAAACACTGAAGCTTTCTTT - TRBJ1-1 TRBV19 TRBD1
CATSDWGGSHGYTF TGTGCCACCAGTGATTGGGGAGGGAGCCATGGCTACACCTTC few TRBJ1-2 TRBV24-1 -
CASSDLGGTRLEQYF TGTGCCAGTTCCGATCTGGGCGGGACCCGCTTGGAGCAGTACTTC - TRBJ2-7 TRBV19 -
CASRGGGLGSDTQYF TGTGCCAGTCGGGGGGGCGGTCTTGGCTCAGATACGCAGTATTTT once TRBJ2-3 TRBV6-5 TRBD2
CASSPGDRFTDTQYF TGCGCCAGCAGTCCGGGGGACAGGTTCACAGATACGCAGTATTTT - TRBJ2-3 TRBV5-1 TRBD1
CASSWRVAGGTYNEQFF TGCGCCAGCAGCTGGAGGGTAGCGGGAGGGACCTACAATGAGCAGTTCTTC - TRBJ2-1 TRBV5-1 TRBD2
CASNKLASGGKTQYF TGTGCCAGCAATAAACTGGCGTCGGGGGGGAAGACCCAGTACTTC - TRBJ2-5 TRBV28 TRBD2
CASSPPGQILNQPQHF TGTGCCAGCAGTCCCCCGGGACAGATACTCAATCAGCCCCAGCATTTT once TRBJ1-5 TRBV28 TRBD1
CAWSAGTGYYNEQFF TGTGCCTGGAGTGCCGGGACAGGGTACTACAATGAGCAGTTCTTC - TRBJ2-1 TRBV30 TRBD1
CASSQELVSRLAGGGASDTQYF TGTGCCAGCAGCCAAGAACTTGTATCGAGACTAGCGGGAGGTGGGGCATCAGATACGCAGTATTTT - TRBJ2-3 TRBV4-2 TRBD2
CARREKNTGELFF TGTGCCCGCAGGGAAAAGAACACCGGGGAGCTGTTTTTT - TRBJ2-2 TRBV19 -
CASSPDITEAFF TGTGCCAGCAGCCCAGACATCACTGAAGCTTTCTTT - TRBJ1-1 TRBV7-9 -
CASSRGQLYQETQYF TGTGCCAGCAGCAGGGGACAGCTGTACCAAGAGACCCAGTACTTC - TRBJ2-5 TRBV28 TRBD1
CASGPGTTYEQYF TGTGCCAGCGGCCCAGGGACAACCTACGAGCAGTACTTC - TRBJ2-7 TRBV7-3 -
CARGTEGDLNSPLHF TGTGCCAGAGGGACAGAGGGGGACCTTAATTCACCCCTCCACTTT once TRBJ1-6 TRBV2 TRBD1
CASSQGQYSYEQYF TGTGCCAGCAGTCAAGGACAGTACTCCTACGAGCAGTACTTC - TRBJ2-7 TRBV28 -
CASNQGTQYF TGTGCCAGCAACCAGGGTACGCAGTATTTT - TRBJ2-3 TRBV2 -
CASSPLSSNTEAFF TGTGCCAGCTCACCTTTAAGTAGTAACACTGAAGCTTTCTTT many TRBJ1-1 TRBV18 -
CASSDGTRDTIYF TGTGCCAGCAGCGACGGGACAAGGGACACCATATATTTT many TRBJ1-3 TRBV7-8 -
CASSKKRETGELFF TGTGCCAGCAGTAAAAAGCGGGAGACCGGGGAGCTGTTTTTT - TRBJ2-2 TRBV27 TRBD2
CASSLGVSHEQYF TGTGCCAGCAGCTTAGGAGTCTCCCACGAGCAGTACTTC - TRBJ2-7 TRBV7-9 -
CASSAGGTRYNEQFF TGTGCCAGCAGCGCGGGGGGGACTAGGTACAATGAGCAGTTCTTC - TRBJ2-1 TRBV7-3 TRBD2
CSSLEGGYTF TGCAGCTCCCTAGAGGGAGGCTACACCTTC - TRBJ1-2 TRBV29-1 -
CASSPPTGSVQPQHF TGTGCCAGCAGTCCGCCGACAGGGTCAGTTCAGCCCCAGCATTTT - TRBJ1-5 TRBV28 TRBD1
CASSRGFDYEQYF TGTGCCAGCAGTAGAGGGTTTGACTACGAGCAGTACTTC - TRBJ2-7 TRBV27 -
CASSGTGKRGEQYF TGTGCCAGCAGCGGGACAGGGAAGAGGGGCGAGCAGTACTTC - TRBJ2-7 TRBV9 TRBD1
CASSRTGGSGYEQYF TGTGCCAGCAGTCGTACGGGGGGGAGCGGGTACGAGCAGTACTTC - TRBJ2-7 TRBV3-1/TRBV3-2 TRBD2
CASSSSSYNSPLHF TGTGCCAGCAGCTCTAGCTCCTATAATTCACCCCTCCACTTT - TRBJ1-6 TRBV27 -
CASSEWVGANYGYTF TGTGCCAGCAGTGAATGGGTGGGAGCTAACTATGGCTACACCTTC few TRBJ1-2 TRBV25-1 -
CASSFRDSGNTIYF TGTGCCAGCAGCTTCAGGGATTCTGGAAACACCATATATTTT - TRBJ1-3 TRBV5-6 -
CASSQQGVHYGYTF TGTGCCAGCTCCCAACAAGGGGTTCACTATGGCTACACCTTC - TRBJ1-2 TRBV19 -
CASSQDRRQGITGELFF TGCGCCAGCAGCCAAGATAGGCGACAGGGTATAACCGGGGAGCTGTTTTTT - TRBJ2-2 TRBV4-3 TRBD1
CASSTGGSGTDTQYF TGTGCCAGCTCGACAGGCGGGAGTGGTACAGATACGCAGTATTTT - TRBJ2-3 TRBV25-1 -
CASSLVGGPEYYEQYF TGTGCCAGCAGCTTAGTGGGGGGGCCAGAATACTACGAGCAGTACTTC - TRBJ2-7 TRBV7-2 -
CAWSRGIGDGYTF TGTGCCTGGAGTAGAGGGATCGGGGATGGCTACACCTTC once TRBJ1-2 TRBV30 -
CASRHDRGSNQPQHF TGTGCCAGCAGGCATGACAGGGGTAGCAATCAGCCCCAGCATTTT - TRBJ1-5 TRBV7-8 TRBD1
CASSSLGQQAFF TGTGCCAGCAGTTCCCTGGGACAGCAAGCTTTCTTT - TRBJ1-1 TRBV27 TRBD1
CAFEQGGRSGYTF TGTGCCTTCGAACAGGGGGGACGGTCTGGCTACACCTTC once TRBJ1-2 TRBV30 TRBD1
CSGTVWEKLFF TGCAGCGGGACAGTCTGGGAAAAACTGTTTTTT - TRBJ1-4 TRBV29-1 -
CASSSSGQYNSPLHF TGTGCCAGCAGCTCAAGTGGGCAGTATAATTCACCCCTCCACTTT - TRBJ1-6 TRBV7-2 -
CASSEPMTGGAFF TGTGCCAGCAGTGAACCGATGACAGGAGGAGCTTTCTTT - TRBJ1-1 TRBV6-1 -
CASSYGQGAGGYTF TGCGCCAGCAGCTACGGACAGGGGGCTGGCGGCTACACCTTC - TRBJ1-2 TRBV5-1 TRBD1
CATSDSRDRTGELFF TGTGCCACCAGTGACTCCCGGGACAGGACCGGGGAGCTGTTTTTT - TRBJ2-2 TRBV24-1 TRBD1
CAGRALSGNTIYF TGTGCCGGGAGGGCCCTCTCTGGAAACACCATATATTTT - TRBJ1-3 TRBV12-3/TRBV12-4 -
CASSLPGSRLQYF TGTGCCAGCAGTTTACCCGGCTCCCGACTGCAGTATTTT - TRBJ2-3 TRBV28 -